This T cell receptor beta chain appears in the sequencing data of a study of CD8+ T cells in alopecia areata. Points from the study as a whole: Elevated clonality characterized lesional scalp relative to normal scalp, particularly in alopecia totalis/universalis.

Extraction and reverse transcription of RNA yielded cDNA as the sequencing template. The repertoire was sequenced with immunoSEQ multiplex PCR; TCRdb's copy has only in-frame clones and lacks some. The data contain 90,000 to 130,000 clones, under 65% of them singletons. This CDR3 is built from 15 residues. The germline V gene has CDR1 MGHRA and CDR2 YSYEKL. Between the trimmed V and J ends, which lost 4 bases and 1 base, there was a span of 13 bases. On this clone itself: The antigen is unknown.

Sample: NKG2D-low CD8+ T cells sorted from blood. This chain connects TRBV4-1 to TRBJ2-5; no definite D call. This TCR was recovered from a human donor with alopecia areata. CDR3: CASSLSMGTQETQYF. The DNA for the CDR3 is TGCGCCAGCAGCCTATCGATGGGAACCCAAGAGACCCAGTACTTC.